Given below is one T cell receptor (beta chain) in context. Unmatched junction bases numbered 8, after V lost 7 bases and J lost 4 bases. The CDR3 covers 14 residues. Looked up from germline, CDR1 is SGHTA and CDR2 is FQGNSA. In the PCR, 60 Vbeta and 13 Jbeta primers were used. The protocol was immunoSEQ multiplex PCR, while the TCRdb copy is restricted to in-frame clones and leaves out a portion. The data show 150,000 to 200,000 clones, roughly 83% seen once. This entry belongs to a study of cytomegalovirus exposure and HLA in healthy donors. Sequences were obtained from PBMCs. This chain joins TRBV7-2 and TRBJ2-3; 7 bases map to TRBD2. This TCR was sampled from a woman between 50 and 59 years old in good health and CMV-seronegative. The DNA of the CDR3 is TGTGCCAGCAACCTGGGGGGGGGATCAGATACGCAGTATTTT. This encodes CASNLGGGSDTQYF. The whole variable domain, filled in from reference TRBV7-2 and TRBJ2-3, reads GAGVSQSPSNKVTEKGKDVELRCDPISGHTALYWYRQSLGQGLEFLIYFQGNSAPDKSGLPSDRFSAERTGGSVSTLTIQRTQQEDSAVYLCASNLGGGSDTQYFGPGTRLTVL.